This T cell receptor (beta chain) was recorded in a study of blood T cells in healthy people across ages. Overall study: When template switching was applied, about one barcoded beta molecule was captured per two T cells.

A sample-barcoded 5' primer and a J-beta primer mix were used in a second PCR of about 7 to 12 cycles. TCRdb fed the 5' RACE reads into MiXCR, producing one record per CDR3 protein. The sample lists nearly 800,000 distinct CDR3 sequences, 20% to 30% seen once, with under 4.5% in the top ten. Germline V CDR1 and CDR2: SGHRS, YFSETQ. Trimming left V 6 bases short and J 1 base short, with 11 bases between. This CDR3 contains 14 residues. Total RNA was isolated from each sample in quantities of at least 6 micrograms. These same records also appear under a second study, on T cells of mothers and their children.

This clonotype was obtained from a boy between 10 and 17 years old in good health. The rearrangement joins TRBV5-1 to TRBJ2-4; no definite D call. Sequenced material: blood. The CDR3 sequence: CASMDLGAKNIQYF. Here the CDR3 DNA reads TGCGCCAGCATGGACCTGGGGGCCAAAAACATTCAGTACTTC.